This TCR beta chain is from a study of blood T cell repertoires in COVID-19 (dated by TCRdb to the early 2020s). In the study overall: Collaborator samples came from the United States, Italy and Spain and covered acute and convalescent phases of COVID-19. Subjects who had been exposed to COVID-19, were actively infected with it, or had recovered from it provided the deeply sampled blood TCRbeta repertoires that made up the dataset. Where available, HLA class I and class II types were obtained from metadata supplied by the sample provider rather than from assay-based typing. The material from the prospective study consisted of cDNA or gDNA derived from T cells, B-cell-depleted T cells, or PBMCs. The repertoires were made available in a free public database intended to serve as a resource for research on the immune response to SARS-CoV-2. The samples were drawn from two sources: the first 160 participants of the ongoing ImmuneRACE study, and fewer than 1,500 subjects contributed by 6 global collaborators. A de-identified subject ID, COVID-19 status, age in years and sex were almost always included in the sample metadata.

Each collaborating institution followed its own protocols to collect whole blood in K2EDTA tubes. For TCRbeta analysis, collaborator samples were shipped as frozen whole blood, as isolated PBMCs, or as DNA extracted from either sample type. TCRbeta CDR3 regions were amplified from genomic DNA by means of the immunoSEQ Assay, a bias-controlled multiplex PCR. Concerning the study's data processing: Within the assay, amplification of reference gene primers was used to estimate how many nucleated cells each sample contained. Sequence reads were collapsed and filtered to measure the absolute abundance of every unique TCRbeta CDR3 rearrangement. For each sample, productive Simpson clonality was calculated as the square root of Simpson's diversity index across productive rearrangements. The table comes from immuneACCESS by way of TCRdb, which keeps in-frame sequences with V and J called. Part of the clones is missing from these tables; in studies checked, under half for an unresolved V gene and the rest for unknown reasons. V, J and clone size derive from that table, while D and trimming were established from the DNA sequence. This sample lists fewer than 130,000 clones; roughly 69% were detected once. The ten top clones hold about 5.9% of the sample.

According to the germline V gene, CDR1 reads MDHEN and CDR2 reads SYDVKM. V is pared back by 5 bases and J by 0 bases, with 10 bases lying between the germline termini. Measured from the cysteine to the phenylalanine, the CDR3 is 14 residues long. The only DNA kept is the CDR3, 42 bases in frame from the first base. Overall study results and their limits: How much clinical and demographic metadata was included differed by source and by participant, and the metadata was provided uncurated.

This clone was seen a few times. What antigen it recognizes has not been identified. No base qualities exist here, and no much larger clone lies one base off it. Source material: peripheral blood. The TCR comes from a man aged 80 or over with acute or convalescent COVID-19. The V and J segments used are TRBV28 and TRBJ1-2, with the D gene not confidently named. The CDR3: CASSLEIANYGYTF. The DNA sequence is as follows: TGTGCCAGCAGTCTCGAGATAGCTAACTATGGCTACACCTTC.